Presented here are 7 T cell receptor beta chains from one specimen sequenced in a study of blood T cell repertoires in COVID-19. Measured with immunoSEQ multiplex PCR; TCRdb has only the in-frame clones, and not every one. This table holds roughly 120,000 clones, less than 85% found once. Input material: peripheral blood. These receptors came from a man aged 50-59 years with acute or convalescent COVID-19.

The chain links TRBV7-9 to TRBJ1-2; D unclear. In germline, CDR1 is SEHNR, CDR2 FQNEAQ (reference sequence). The CDR3 is 17 amino acids. Deletions cut 0 bases from V and 2 bases from J, with 16 bases between. CDR3 loop: CASSLAPPGPPNYGYTF. CDR3 nucleotide sequence: TGTGCCAGCAGCTTAGCGCCTCCAGGCCCCCCGAACTATGGCTACACCTTC.

This clone has a handful of counts. This chain uses TRBV5-4 with TRBJ2-7, with 13 bases that match TRBD2. The V gene's germline CDR1 is SGHNT and CDR2 YYREEE (reference sequence). This CDR3 contains 14 residues. The V and J ends lost 3 bases and 4 bases, in that order; junction bases with no gene match: 1. Here the CDR3 DNA reads TGTGCCAGCAGCTGGACTAGCGGGAGTTACGAGCAGTACTTC. Translated: CASSWTSGSYEQYF.

The chain uses TRBV4-1 and TRBJ2-1; perhaps TRBD2 as D (5 bases). This CDR3 has 14 amino acids. Germline V gene lookup returns CDR1 MGHRA and CDR2 YSYEKL. Trimming took 5 bases from V and 3 from J, leaving 11 bases between them. The CDR3 spells CASSLAGNYNEQFF. The CDR3 nucleotides read TGCGCCAGCAGCTTGGCGGGCAACTACAATGAGCAGTTCTTC.

The CDR3 region is CATSRDGTGEETQYF. The CDR3 DNA is TGTGCCACCAGCAGAGATGGGACAGGGGAAGAGACCCAGTACTTC. The chain carries TRBV15 and TRBJ2-5; 10 bases match TRBD1. In germline, CDR1 is LNHNV, CDR2 YYDKDF (reference sequence). Trimming took 0 bases from V and 3 from J; bases not matched to a gene: 1. The CDR3 consists of 15 residues. Supplemented by reference TRBV15 and TRBJ2-5, the full variable domain reads DAMVIQNPRYQVTQFGKPVTLSCSQTLNHNVMYWYQQKSSQAPKLLFHYYDKDFNNEADTPDNFQSRRPNTSFCFLDIRSPGLGDTAMYLCATSRDGTGEETQYFGPGTRLLVL.

The genes are TRBV5-1 and TRBJ1-1; maybe TRBD1 (5 bases). The germline gives CDR1 SGHRS, CDR2 YFSETQ. The ends were cut back, 5 bases at V and 5 bases at J, with 19 bases in the middle. The CDR3 is 15 amino acids. The CDR3 loop is CASSRSRGEYTEAFF. The CDR3 DNA reads TGCGCCAGCAGTCGATCTCGGGGGGAATATACTGAAGCTTTCTTT. Using reference TRBV5-1 and TRBJ1-1 for the parts outside the CDR3, the full variable domain is KAGVTQTPRYLIKTRGQQVTLSCSPISGHRSVSWYQQTPGQGLQFLFEYFSETQRNKGNFPGRFSGRQFSNSRSEMNVSTLELGDSALYLCASSRSRGEYTEAFFGQGTRLTVV.

This clone was counted only a few times. J is TRBJ1-6 and V is TRBV7-9, with 10 bases matching TRBD1. The CDR3 runs to 16 residues. CDR1 is SEHNR and CDR2 is FQNEAQ in the germline V gene (reference sequence). V lost 1 base, J lost 8 bases, and 5 bases stayed unmatched. The CDR3 spells CASSLDRDRGDSPLHF. CDR3 coding DNA: TGTGCCAGCAGCTTAGACCGGGACAGGGGTGATTCACCCCTCCACTTT.

Here the CDR3 reads CASSRSIESDTQYF. CDR3 nucleotides: TGCGCCAGCAGTCGGTCCATCGAGTCGGATACGCAGTATTTT. The chain has TRBV10-1 and TRBJ2-3, with D uncertain. Trimming took off 5 bases at V and 6 bases at J, with 15 bases between the two ends. Germline assignment: CDR1 WNHNN and CDR2 SYGVQD (reference sequence). The CDR3 loop spans 14 amino acids.